Listed below are T cell receptor beta chains from one sample, sequenced in a study of blood T cell repertoires in COVID-19. Only in-frame clones appear in the TCRdb table, and some are missing; sequencing was by immunoSEQ multiplex PCR. The sample lists some 170,000 clones; more than 65% were seen once. Sequencing input: PBMCs or T cells enriched from blood (not recorded which). The source of these receptors is a man aged 50-60 years who had recovered from COVID-19. Each CDR3 is given with its conserved first and last residue. D genes are given only for firm matches. Expanded clones are given a class, and other clones once, few, many or no size at all.

cdr3_length: 16
d_call: NA
j_call: TRBJ1-1
v_call: TRBV2
clone_size: NA
cdr3_aa: CASSEAPGTQNTEAFF
cdr3_nt: TGTGCCAGCAGTGAAGCCCCTGGGACACAGAACACTGAAGCTTTCTTT

cdr3_length: 14
d_call: NA
j_call: TRBJ1-3
v_call: TRBV19
clone_size: few
cdr3_aa: CASRMTATGNTIYF
cdr3_nt: TGTGCCAGTAGGATGACAGCAACTGGAAACACCATATATTTT

cdr3_length: 13
d_call: NA
j_call: TRBJ2-5
v_call: TRBV30
clone_size: NA
cdr3_aa: CAWSQWGKETQYF
cdr3_nt: TGTGCCTGGAGCCAGTGGGGCAAAGAGACCCAGTACTTC

cdr3_length: 14
d_call: NA
j_call: TRBJ1-6
v_call: TRBV12-2
clone_size: NA
cdr3_aa: CASRSGAYNSPLHF
cdr3_nt: TGTGCAAGTCGCTCTGGGGCGTATAATTCACCCCTCCACTTT

cdr3_length: 11
d_call: NA
j_call: TRBJ1-4
v_call: TRBV29-1
clone_size: few
cdr3_aa: CSAHFGGKLFF
cdr3_nt: TGCAGCGCCCACTTTGGGGGGAAACTGTTTTTT

cdr3_length: 13
d_call: NA
j_call: TRBJ1-5
v_call: TRBV29-1
clone_size: NA
cdr3_aa: CSVATGVNQPQHF
cdr3_nt: TGCAGCGTTGCCACGGGGGTCAATCAGCCCCAGCATTTT

cdr3_length: 17
d_call: NA
j_call: TRBJ1-4
v_call: TRBV27
clone_size: NA
cdr3_aa: CASSLTGTLATNEKLFF
cdr3_nt: TGTGCCAGCAGTTTAACCGGGACACTTGCAACTAATGAAAAACTGTTTTTT

cdr3_length: 11
d_call: NA
j_call: TRBJ1-4
v_call: TRBV20-1
clone_size: once
cdr3_aa: CSAPTLRKLFF
cdr3_nt: TGCAGTGCTCCTACCCTGCGAAAACTGTTTTTT

cdr3_length: 15
d_call: NA
j_call: TRBJ1-1
v_call: TRBV28
clone_size: NA
cdr3_aa: CASSPPVSVGAEAFF
cdr3_nt: TGTGCCAGCAGTCCACCTGTGTCTGTCGGTGCTGAAGCTTTCTTT

cdr3_length: 18
d_call: TRBD2
j_call: TRBJ2-5
v_call: TRBV5-1
clone_size: NA
cdr3_aa: CASSLASLAGGPQETQYF
cdr3_nt: TGCGCCAGCAGCTTGGCGAGTCTAGCGGGGGGGCCTCAAGAGACCCAGTACTTC

cdr3_length: 14
d_call: TRBD1
j_call: TRBJ1-5
v_call: TRBV6-5
clone_size: NA
cdr3_aa: CASRSQGVYQPQHF
cdr3_nt: TGTGCCAGCAGATCACAGGGGGTCTATCAGCCCCAGCATTTT

cdr3_length: 16
d_call: TRBD1
j_call: TRBJ1-1
v_call: TRBV18
clone_size: few
cdr3_aa: CASSVVPGTGDTEAFF
cdr3_nt: TGTGCCAGCTCAGTAGTACCCGGGACAGGGGACACTGAAGCTTTCTTT

cdr3_length: 15
d_call: TRBD1
j_call: TRBJ1-1
v_call: TRBV5-1
clone_size: NA
cdr3_aa: CASSSDRAWNTEAFF
cdr3_nt: TGCGCCAGCAGCTCGGACAGGGCGTGGAACACTGAAGCTTTCTTT

cdr3_length: 13
d_call: NA
j_call: TRBJ1-5
v_call: TRBV4-1
clone_size: NA
cdr3_aa: CASGIGQNQPQHF
cdr3_nt: TGCGCCAGCGGTATAGGACAGAATCAGCCCCAGCATTTT

cdr3_length: 14
d_call: NA
j_call: TRBJ2-5
v_call: TRBV18
clone_size: NA
cdr3_aa: CASSPTAGQETQYF
cdr3_nt: TGTGCCAGCTCACCTACCGCCGGGCAAGAGACCCAGTACTTC

cdr3_length: 17
d_call: NA
j_call: TRBJ1-2
v_call: TRBV5-1
clone_size: few
cdr3_aa: CASSSPAGSDRLWGYTF
cdr3_nt: TGCGCCAGCAGCTCCCCGGCGGGGTCCGATCGATTATGGGGCTACACCTTC

cdr3_length: 15
d_call: NA
j_call: TRBJ1-4
v_call: TRBV27
clone_size: NA
cdr3_aa: CASSLTGTTNEKLFF
cdr3_nt: TGTGCCAGCAGTTTAACAGGGACAACTAATGAAAAACTGTTTTTT

cdr3_length: 14
d_call: TRBD1
j_call: TRBJ1-1
v_call: TRBV9
clone_size: NA
cdr3_aa: CASSATGGGTEAFF
cdr3_nt: TGTGCCAGCAGCGCCACAGGGGGCGGCACTGAAGCTTTCTTT

cdr3_length: 16
d_call: NA
j_call: TRBJ1-2
v_call: TRBV5-5
clone_size: NA
cdr3_aa: CASSPRNPTAGYGYTF
cdr3_nt: TGTGCCAGCAGCCCAAGAAACCCAACAGCGGGCTATGGCTACACCTTC

cdr3_length: 15
d_call: TRBD1
j_call: TRBJ1-1
v_call: TRBV2
clone_size: NA
cdr3_aa: CASSQTDRGTTEAFF
cdr3_nt: TGTGCCAGCAGCCAAACCGACAGGGGTACCACTGAAGCTTTCTTT